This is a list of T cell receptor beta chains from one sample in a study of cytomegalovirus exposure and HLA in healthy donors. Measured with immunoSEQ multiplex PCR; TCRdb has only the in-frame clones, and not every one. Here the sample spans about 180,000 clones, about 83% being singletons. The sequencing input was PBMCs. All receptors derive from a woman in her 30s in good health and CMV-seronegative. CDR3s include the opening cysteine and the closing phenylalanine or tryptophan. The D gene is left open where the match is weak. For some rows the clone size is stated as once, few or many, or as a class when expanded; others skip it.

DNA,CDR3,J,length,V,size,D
TGTGCCTGGATAAGCGGGGGTGGCACAGATACGCAGTATTTT,CAWISGGGTDTQYF,TRBJ2-3,14,TRBV30,-,TRBD2
TGTGCCAGCAGTTTAAAGGGTCAGTTCGGGGGCACTGAAGCTTTCTTT,CASSLKGQFGGTEAFF,TRBJ1-1,16,TRBV27,-,-
TGTGCCTGGAGGGTTGGGATCCGGGGGCCCCAGCATTTT,CAWRVGIRGPQHF,TRBJ1-5,13,TRBV30,-,-
TGTGCCAGCAGCTTTAGACCCACATGGACAGTACCTTTGAACACTGAAGCTTTCTTT,CASSFRPTWTVPLNTEAFF,TRBJ1-1,19,TRBV5-4,once,-
TGTGCCAGCAGCGTGTCCGCAGGGCCTGGAAACACCATATATTTT,CASSVSAGPGNTIYF,TRBJ1-3,15,TRBV9,-,-
TGCAGCGTTGAGATAGCACAAGAGACCCAGTACTTC,CSVEIAQETQYF,TRBJ2-5,12,TRBV29-1,once,-
TGCGCCAGCAGCTTGGGACAGGGTGGAAATACGCAGTATTTT,CASSLGQGGNTQYF,TRBJ2-3,14,TRBV5-1,-,TRBD1
TGTGCCAGCAGTCTCGGGACAGGGGGTGGTTACGAGCAGTACTTC,CASSLGTGGGYEQYF,TRBJ2-7,15,TRBV6-1,-,TRBD1
TGTGCCAGCAGCTCGAACAGGGTCTGGCAGTACTTC,CASSSNRVWQYF,TRBJ2-7,12,TRBV7-8,-,-
TGTGCCAGTAGTCCGGGGGGACAGGGGATTCAGCCCCAGCATTTT,CASSPGGQGIQPQHF,TRBJ1-5,15,TRBV19,-,TRBD1
TGTGCCAGCAGCGGTACATACACCGGGGAGCTGTTTTTT,CASSGTYTGELFF,TRBJ2-2,13,TRBV9,-,-
TGTGCCAGCAGTACCGGGACAGGGTTCCGTTCAGATACGCAGTATTTT,CASSTGTGFRSDTQYF,TRBJ2-3,16,TRBV2,-,TRBD1
TGTGCCAGCAGCTTAGCTGTCAGGGGAAACGAGCAGTACTTC,CASSLAVRGNEQYF,TRBJ2-7,14,TRBV7-2,-,-
TGTGCCAGCGGCCGGGACAGGGTGACTGAAGCTTTCTTT,CASGRDRVTEAFF,TRBJ1-1,13,TRBV6-5,-,TRBD1